Listed below are T cell receptor beta chains from one sample, sequenced in a study of beta chain features in type 1 diabetes. TCRdb keeps only in-frame clones here, not all; method: immunoSEQ multiplex PCR. There are 110,000 to 150,000 clones in the sample; roughly 7.2% occur only once, and roughly 1.4% lies in the top ten. The sample consisted of central memory CD4+ T cells from blood. These receptors originate from a woman under 40 in good health. Both conserved end residues are part of each CDR3. The D gene is left open where the match is weak. Where a row states a size, it is once, few, many or the class of an expanded clone; other rows omit it.

abundance	v_gene	j_gene	d_gene	CDR3nt	CDR3aa
many	TRBV7-3	TRBJ2-4	-	TGTGCCAGCAGCCCCCAGAGCGGTAAAAACATTCAGTACTTC	CASSPQSGKNIQYF
few	TRBV6-5	TRBJ2-1	TRBD2	TGTGCCAGCAAGGAGGCTAGCGGCGAAGGGAATGAGCAGTTCTTC	CASKEASGEGNEQFF
-	TRBV30	TRBJ2-7	-	TGTGCCTGGGTCAGGAACTCCTACGAGCAGTACTTC	CAWVRNSYEQYF
-	TRBV6-6	TRBJ2-3	-	TGTGCCAGCAGCCGCCCTCAGGAACGCACAGATACGCAGTATTTT	CASSRPQERTDTQYF
-	TRBV18	TRBJ1-5	TRBD1	TGTGCCAGCTCACCAATAGGGACAGGACTCAGCAATCAGCCCCAGCATTTT	CASSPIGTGLSNQPQHF
-	TRBV7-2	TRBJ1-4	TRBD1	TGTGCCAGCAGCACACCAGGGGGACGGGAAAAACTGTTTTTT	CASSTPGGREKLFF
few	TRBV11-2	TRBJ2-5	TRBD1	TGTGCCAGCAGCTTAGGCCAGACAGGGATGAAGACCCAGTACTTC	CASSLGQTGMKTQYF
-	TRBV18	TRBJ1-2	TRBD1	TGTGCCAGCTCAGGCGGACAGGGAATGTTGGATGGCTACACCTTC	CASSGGQGMLDGYTF
few	TRBV7-7	TRBJ2-7	TRBD2	TGTGCTAGCAGCTTAAGGGCTAGCGGGCCCTACGAGCAGTACTTC	CASSLRASGPYEQYF
few	TRBV7-2	TRBJ2-7	TRBD2	TGTGCCAGCAGGGGTAGCGGGGGGGGCCCCTACGAGCAGTACTTC	CASRGSGGGPYEQYF
few	TRBV2	TRBJ1-4	TRBD1	TGTGCCAGCAGTCCTGGACAGGCGGATAATGAAAAACTGTTTTTT	CASSPGQADNEKLFF
-	TRBV10-3	TRBJ2-1	TRBD2	TGTGCCATCAGTGAACAGGCGGGAGGCCCTATCTCCTACAATGAGCAGTTCTTC	CAISEQAGGPISYNEQFF
few	TRBV5-1	TRBJ2-3	TRBD2	TGCGCCAGCAGCTACGGGTTAGCGGGAGCGGCAGATACGCAGTATTTT	CASSYGLAGAADTQYF
-	TRBV9	TRBJ2-3	-	TGTGCCAGCAGCGTACCCCAAAGCGGCGGTACGCAGTATTTT	CASSVPQSGGTQYF
-	TRBV5-1	TRBJ2-5	-	TGCGCCAGCAGCTTGGCTACTTTCGAGACCCAGTACTTC	CASSLATFETQYF
-	TRBV15	TRBJ1-2	-	TGTGCCACCAGCAGAGTGGACCTGGGGCACACCTTC	CATSRVDLGHTF
few	TRBV4-3	TRBJ2-3	TRBD1	TGCGCCAGCAGCCAACAACAGGGGACAGATACGCAGTATTTT	CASSQQQGTDTQYF
-	TRBV11-2	TRBJ2-1	-	TGTGCCAGCAGCCAAGATGGCGGCTCCTACAATGAGCAGTTCTTC	CASSQDGGSYNEQFF
few	TRBV6-6	TRBJ2-2	TRBD2	TGTGCCAGCAGTTACTCACTAGCGGGAGAGGGCGGGGAGCTGTTTTTT	CASSYSLAGEGGELFF
-	TRBV28	TRBJ1-1	TRBD1	TGTGCCAGCAGTTCCGGACAGGGCAAAAACACTGAAGCTTTCTTT	CASSSGQGKNTEAFF
few	TRBV14	TRBJ2-3	-	TGTGCCAGCAGCCCCTGGAACATCAGGACAGATACGCAGTATTTT	CASSPWNIRTDTQYF
-	TRBV7-8	TRBJ2-7	-	TGTGCCAGCAGCTTAGTGGGCGGGGAATCCTACGAGCAGTACTTC	CASSLVGGESYEQYF
few	TRBV14	TRBJ2-3	-	TGTGCCAGCAGCCAAGGCGTTGTCAGCACAGATACGCAGTATTTT	CASSQGVVSTDTQYF
-	TRBV30	TRBJ1-2	-	TGTGCCTGGAGTGTACGAGGTGGCTACACCTTC	CAWSVRGGYTF
-	TRBV4-2	TRBJ1-2	-	TGTGCCAGCAGCCAATGGGGCGGCGGAGTTCTTAACTATGGCTACACCTTC	CASSQWGGGVLNYGYTF
few	TRBV30	TRBJ1-5	-	TGTGCCTGGAGTGCCTTCAGTAGCAATCAGCCCCAGCATTTT	CAWSAFSSNQPQHF
-	TRBV15	TRBJ2-3	TRBD2	TGTGCCACCAGCAGAGACCGACATACTAGCGGGAGGCCGGATACGCAGTATTTT	CATSRDRHTSGRPDTQYF
-	TRBV7-8	TRBJ2-3	-	TGTGCCAGCAGCGTCGGACTTACCACAGATACGCAGTATTTT	CASSVGLTTDTQYF
many	TRBV5-1	TRBJ2-5	-	TGCGCCAGCAGCATATACGGGGAGACCCAGTACTTC	CASSIYGETQYF
-	TRBV5-5	TRBJ2-1	TRBD1	TGTGCCAGCAGCTTACAGGGGGCCTGGGATGAGCAGTTCTTC	CASSLQGAWDEQFF
many	TRBV6-6	TRBJ2-7	-	TGTGCCAGCAGCCCGAGATTAGACTCCTACGAGCAGTACTTC	CASSPRLDSYEQYF
few	TRBV6-6	TRBJ2-5	TRBD2	TGTGCCACCTGGAGACTAGCAACTCCCCGAGGGACCCAGTACTTC	CATWRLATPRGTQYF
-	TRBV5-1	TRBJ2-6	-	TGCGCCAGCAGCTTGGTTGCGCAGGGAAGCTCTGGGGCCAACGTCCTGACTTTC	CASSLVAQGSSGANVLTF
-	TRBV4-2	TRBJ2-7	TRBD2	TGTGCCAGCAGCTGGACTAGCGGGAGTTCTGCCTACGAGCAGTACTTC	CASSWTSGSSAYEQYF
-	TRBV29-1	TRBJ2-3	-	TGCAGCGTTAAACCGAACAGGAATACAGATACGCAGTATTTT	CSVKPNRNTDTQYF
-	TRBV5-5	TRBJ1-5	-	TGTGCCAGCAGCTTGGAGCGAAATCAGCCCCAGCATTTT	CASSLERNQPQHF
-	TRBV18	TRBJ2-7	-	TGTGCCAGCTCACCAGGAGGAGATCGCTACGAGCAGTACTTC	CASSPGGDRYEQYF
few	TRBV7-2	TRBJ2-5	TRBD2	TGTGCCAGCAGCTTAGTATTCCCTGGACTAGCGGTTAAAGAGACCCAGTACTTC	CASSLVFPGLAVKETQYF
-	TRBV9	TRBJ2-7	-	TGTGCCAGCAGCTCAGGGGGAGGCTACGAGCAGTACTTC	CASSSGGGYEQYF
-	TRBV30	TRBJ2-3	TRBD1	TGTGCCTGGAGTGTAGGGACAGGGGGCTCAGATACGCAGTATTTT	CAWSVGTGGSDTQYF
few	TRBV30	TRBJ2-5	TRBD1	TGTGCCTGGAGCGTCGACAGGGGGACAAAAGAGACCCAGTACTTC	CAWSVDRGTKETQYF
few	TRBV18	TRBJ1-2	TRBD1	TGTGCCAGCTCACCGGGAGATACAGGGGTCGGCTACACCTTC	CASSPGDTGVGYTF
many	TRBV5-4	TRBJ2-5	-	TGTGCCAGCAGCTTGGATGCGGATACTAGGCTCGAGACCCAGTACTTC	CASSLDADTRLETQYF
few	TRBV7-2	TRBJ1-1	TRBD1	TGTGCCAGCAGCCTGGGACAGGCGAACACTGAAGCTTTCTTT	CASSLGQANTEAFF
many	TRBV28	TRBJ2-1	-	TGTGCCAGCAGTTTCGGGGTGAGAGGGAGAAACAATGAGCAGTTCTTC	CASSFGVRGRNNEQFF